This TCR beta chain was found in a study of control samples from healthy donors and cancer patients. The assay was immunoSEQ multiplex PCR, and TCRdb's table has in-frame clones only and misses some. The top ten hold approximately 18% of the sample, which has approximately 70,000 clones, about 90% seen once. With V trimmed by 7 bases and J by 5 bases, 7 bases remained unmatched. Germline CDR1 is SNHLY and CDR2 is FYNNEI. The CDR3 totals 13 residues. This clone was observed once. This chain joins TRBV2 and TRBJ1-1, with TRBD1 identical over 7 bases. The TCR was taken from a man in his 60s with lung cancer. The sample taken for sequencing was PBMCs. The chain's CDR3 is CASKVDRETEAFF. As DNA, the CDR3 is TGTGCCAGCAAAGTTGACAGGGAAACTGAAGCTTTCTTT.